This entry concerns a single T cell receptor beta chain. This entry is derived from a study of T cells in Graves' hyperthyroidism and ophthalmopathy. CDR1 is LNHNV, CDR2 YYDKDF, per germline (reference sequence). The CDR3 length is 13 residues. V lost 6 bases, J lost 4 bases, and 5 bases stayed unmatched. The TCR beta CDR3 regions underwent amplification using RNA transcripts as the source. The HTBI primer set was used in a first-round RT-PCR of the TCR CDR3. TCRdb passed the multiplex PCR reads through MiXCR, listing each CDR3 protein once. The table shows 620,000 or so distinct CDR3 sequences, with roughly 14% occurring only once.

The source is a woman between 45 and 65 years old with Graves' ophthalmopathy. This chain connects TRBV15 to TRBJ2-5, with 7 bases matching TRBD2. The sequenced sample was blood. CDR3 sequence (DNA): TGTGCCACCAGGGACGGCGGGGGAGAGACCCAGTACTTC. It translates to CATRDGGGETQYF. The variable domain in full, completed from reference TRBV15 and TRBJ2-5, reads DAMVIQNPRYQVTQFGKPVTLSCSQTLNHNVMYWYQQKSSQAPKLLFHYYDKDFNNEADTPDNFQSRRPNTSFCFLDIRSPGLGDTAMYLCATRDGGGETQYFGPGTRLLVL.